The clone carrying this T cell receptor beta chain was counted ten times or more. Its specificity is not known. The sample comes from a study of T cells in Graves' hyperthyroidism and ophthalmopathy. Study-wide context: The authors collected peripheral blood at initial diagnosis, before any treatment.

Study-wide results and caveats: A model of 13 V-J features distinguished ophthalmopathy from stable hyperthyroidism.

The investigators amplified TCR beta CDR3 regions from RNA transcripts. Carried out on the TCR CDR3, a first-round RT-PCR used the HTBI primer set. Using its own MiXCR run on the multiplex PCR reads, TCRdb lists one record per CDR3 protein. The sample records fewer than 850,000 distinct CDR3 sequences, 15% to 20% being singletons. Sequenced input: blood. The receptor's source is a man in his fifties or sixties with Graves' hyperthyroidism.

CDR3 nucleotide sequence: TGTGCCAGCAGCCTTGACTGGGATAGCAATCAGCCCCAGCATTTT. It codes for CASSLDWDSNQPQHF. The chain has TRBV12-3 or TRBV12-4 and TRBJ1-5; no firm D call. The CDR3 runs 15 residues. V lost 6 bases to trimming and J lost 0 bases, with 12 bases between them.